These 9 T cell receptor beta chains were sequenced from one sample in a study of cytomegalovirus exposure and HLA in healthy donors. Amplification used 60 Vbeta primers and 13 Jbeta primers. The assay was immunoSEQ multiplex PCR, and TCRdb's table has in-frame clones only and misses some. Of 200,000 to 250,000 clones listed, approximately 83% are singletons. The source material was PBMCs. These receptors all come from a girl aged 10-17 years in good health and CMV-seronegative.

CDR3 protein: CASSPGTGVSGNTIYF. CDR3 DNA sequence: TGTGCCAGCAGCCCCGGGACAGGAGTCTCTGGAAACACCATATATTTT. The chain joins TRBV7-7 to TRBJ1-3; the match to TRBD1 covers 8 bases. CDR3 length: 16 residues. CDR1 is SSHAT and CDR2 is FNYEAQ in the germline V gene (reference sequence). The trim removed 5 bases at V and 0 bases at J, leaving 6 bases unmatched.

This clone was found a few times. The CDR3 loop reads CAISAFGTALEDTEAFF. CDR3 DNA: TGTGCCATCTCCGCATTTGGGACAGCCCTAGAAGACACTGAAGCTTTCTTT. This chain links TRBV10-3 with TRBJ1-1, with 7 nucleotides matching TRBD1. The CDR3 extends over 17 amino acids. The germline V gene has CDR1 ENHRY and CDR2 SYGVKD. Unmatched junction bases numbered 18, after V lost 8 bases and J lost 3 bases.

This rearrangement joins TRBV6-1 to TRBJ1-5; 8 nucleotides line up with TRBD1. Looked up from germline, CDR1 is MNHNS and CDR2 is SASEGT. V dropped 1 base and J dropped 6; count of bases not matched to a gene: 11. The CDR3 runs to 17 residues. Here the CDR3 reads CASSEDPVGQGSQPQHF. The CDR3 DNA sequence: TGTGCCAGCAGTGAAGACCCGGTAGGACAGGGTAGTCAGCCCCAGCATTTT.

V is TRBV18 and J is TRBJ2-5; 10 bases align to TRBD1. This CDR3 has 15 amino acids. J lost 5 bases, V lost 1 base, and 4 bases had no gene match. Germline CDR1 and CDR2: KGHSH and LQKENI. The CDR3 loop reads CASSPRQGALETQYF. The CDR3 DNA sequence: TGTGCCAGCTCACCACGACAGGGGGCGTTGGAGACCCAGTACTTC.

The V gene is TRBV7-3, the J gene TRBJ1-6; TRBD1 agrees at 7 bases. Germline values: CDR1 SGHTA, CDR2 FQGTGA. Trimming removed 0 bases from V and 7 bases from J; junction bases left unmatched: 6. CDR3 length: 16 residues. The CDR3 DNA reads as TGTGCCAGCAGCTTAACAGGGACAGCCCAAAATTCACCCCTCCACTTT. Translation gives CASSLTGTAQNSPLHF.

This clone was observed a handful of times. V usage is TRBV19 and J usage is TRBJ1-5; 7 bases line up with TRBD1. CDR1 is LNHDA and CDR2 is SQIVND in the germline V gene (reference sequence). With V trimmed by 5 bases and J by 10 bases, 14 bases remained unmatched. The CDR3 is made up of 15 amino acids. CDR3 residues: CASSFVEAGGIPQHF. DNA of the CDR3: TGTGCCAGTAGTTTCGTGGAGGCAGGGGGGATACCCCAGCATTTT.

V and J are TRBV29-1 and TRBJ1-2; D possibly corresponds to TRBD1 (6 bases). Per germline, CDR1 SQVTM and CDR2 ANQGSEA. With 4 bases removed from V and 5 bases from J, the gap between germline ends came to 14 bases. The CDR3 sequence is 13 residues long. The CDR3 region is CSVGQGHRYGYTF. The DNA for the CDR3 is TGCAGCGTTGGGCAGGGGCACCGATATGGCTACACCTTC.

The rearrangement joins TRBV5-1 to TRBJ2-7, with D possibly TRBD1 on 5 matching bases. V shed 4 bases and J shed 0 bases, with 8 bases lying between them. Germline-derived CDR1 and CDR2 are SGHRS and YFSETQ. This CDR3 has 13 amino acids. CDR3 residues: CASSTDNSYEQYF. In DNA, the CDR3 is TGCGCCAGCAGCACGGACAACTCCTACGAGCAGTACTTC.

This chain joins TRBV9 and TRBJ1-2, with D maybe TRBD1 (6 bases). Germline assignment: CDR1 SGDLS and CDR2 YYNGEE. CDR3 length equals 15 residues. V lost 3 bases and J lost 6, with 18 bases in between. The CDR3 DNA sequence: TGTGCCAGCAGCGCGACGATGCGGGGGGCCCATGGCTACACCTTC. This translates into CASSATMRGAHGYTF.